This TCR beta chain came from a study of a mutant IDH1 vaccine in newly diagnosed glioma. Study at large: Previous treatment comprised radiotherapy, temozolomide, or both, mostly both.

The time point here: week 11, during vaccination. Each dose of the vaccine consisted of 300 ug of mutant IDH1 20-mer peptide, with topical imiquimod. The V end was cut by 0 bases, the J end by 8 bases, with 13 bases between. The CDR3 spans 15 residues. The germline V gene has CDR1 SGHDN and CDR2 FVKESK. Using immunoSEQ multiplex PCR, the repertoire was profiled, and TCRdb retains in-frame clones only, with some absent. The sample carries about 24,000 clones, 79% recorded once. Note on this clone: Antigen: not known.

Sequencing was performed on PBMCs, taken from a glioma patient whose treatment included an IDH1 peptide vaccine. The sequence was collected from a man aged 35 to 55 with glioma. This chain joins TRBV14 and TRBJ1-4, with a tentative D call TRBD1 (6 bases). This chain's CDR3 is CASSQEQGPGEKLFF. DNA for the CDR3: TGTGCCAGCAGCCAAGAACAGGGCCCGGGGGAAAAACTGTTTTTT.